This T cell receptor beta chain was recorded in a study of blood T cell repertoires in COVID-19. Study-level background: Sites across the United States, Italy and Spain contributed samples from acute and convalescent COVID-19. T cells, B-cell-depleted T cells, or PBMCs provided the cDNA or gDNA that served as material.

This clone occurred once. Under the authors' procedure: Reference gene primers were amplified, and this amplification served to estimate nucleated cell counts. The data were produced by immunoSEQ multiplex PCR, yet TCRdb's version contains in-frame clones alone and is incomplete. The V and J calls and the clone size are those of that table, but D and trimming were determined from the DNA. The sample yields a few hundred thousand clones, roughly 86% seen once. V was clipped by 4 bases and J by 4 bases; unmatched bases: 12. This CDR3 region has 19 residues. Germline assignment: CDR1 MDHEN and CDR2 SYDVKM.

The V call is TRBV28, the J call TRBJ2-1, with 14 bases that match TRBD2. This receptor was identified in a woman younger than 45 who had recovered from COVID-19. The sample taken for sequencing was peripheral blood. CDR3 sequence reads: CASSSPRLAGGLGYNEQFF. CDR3 nucleotide sequence: TGTGCCAGCAGTTCTCCGAGACTAGCGGGAGGGCTTGGATACAATGAGCAGTTCTTC. Full variable domain (remainder filled in from reference TRBV28 and TRBJ2-1): DVKVTQSSRYLVKRTGEKVFLECVQDMDHENMFWYRQDPGLGLRLIYFSYDVKMKEKGDIPEGYSVSREKKERFSLILESASTNQTSMYLCASSSPRLAGGLGYNEQFFGPGTRLTVL.